The 5 T cell receptor beta chains below all came from one sample that was sequenced in a study of shared clonotypes between healthy human individuals. Here immunoSEQ multiplex PCR was the method, and the copy in TCRdb shows in-frame clones only, minus some. The sample comprises 900,000 to 1,200,000 clones, around 82% of which are singletons, and 0.6% to 0.7% rests with the top ten. The sample was memory CD4+ T cells from PBMCs. Indicated subset: CD45RA-negative fraction. These receptors were collected from a young man in good health. Some clones in this sample may be carry-over from other donors' samples.

The chain carries TRBV9 and TRBJ2-5, with D unclear. The V and J ends lost 2 bases and 3 bases respectively, with 8 bases between them. This CDR3 region has 13 residues. The germline CDR1 and CDR2 sequences are SGDLS and YYNGEE. CDR3: CASSVAGEETQYF. The CDR3 DNA reads as TGTGCCAGCAGCGTCGCCGGTGAAGAGACCCAGTACTTC.

There are many counts of this clone. This chain joins TRBV7-3 and TRBJ2-1, with 7 positions matching TRBD2. The germline CDR1 and CDR2 sequences are SGHTA and FQGTGA. J lost 10 bases, V lost 1 base, and 10 bases had no gene match. The CDR3 has 15 residues. The CDR3 spells CASSLNPHGGNEQFF. DNA for the CDR3: TGTGCCAGCAGCTTAAACCCTCACGGGGGGAACGAGCAGTTCTTC.

V gene TRBV18 combines with J gene TRBJ1-4; D remains ambiguous. The CDR3 spans 15 residues. Germline V gives CDR1 KGHSH, CDR2 LQKENI. Trimming stripped 3 bases from V and 3 bases from J, with 11 bases between. CDR3 region: CASSPEGLANEKLFF. DNA of the CDR3: TGTGCCAGCTCACCTGAAGGGTTAGCTAATGAAAAACTGTTTTTT.

In its sample, this clone was seen once. The chain joins TRBV5-4 to TRBJ2-4; 11 bases align to TRBD2. V shed 3 bases and J 0 bases; nucleotides not matched to a gene: 11. This CDR3 contains 19 residues. Germline loops: CDR1 SGHNT, CDR2 YYREEE (reference sequence). DNA of the CDR3: TGTGCCAGCAGCTCGGAGACTAGCGGGAAAACCCTAGCCAAAAACATTCAGTACTTC. It yields the protein CASSSETSGKTLAKNIQYF.

The CDR3 coding sequence is TGTGCCAGCAGACAGACAGGGAATAGCAATCAGCCCCAGCATTTT. Amino acid sequence: CASRQTGNSNQPQHF. The V call is TRBV6-4, the J call TRBJ1-5; 7 bases line up with TRBD1. Germline V lookup: CDR1 MRHNA, CDR2 SNTAGT. After removal of 6 bases from V and 0 bases from J, the junction contained 5 bases not matched to a gene. CDR3 length equals 15 residues.